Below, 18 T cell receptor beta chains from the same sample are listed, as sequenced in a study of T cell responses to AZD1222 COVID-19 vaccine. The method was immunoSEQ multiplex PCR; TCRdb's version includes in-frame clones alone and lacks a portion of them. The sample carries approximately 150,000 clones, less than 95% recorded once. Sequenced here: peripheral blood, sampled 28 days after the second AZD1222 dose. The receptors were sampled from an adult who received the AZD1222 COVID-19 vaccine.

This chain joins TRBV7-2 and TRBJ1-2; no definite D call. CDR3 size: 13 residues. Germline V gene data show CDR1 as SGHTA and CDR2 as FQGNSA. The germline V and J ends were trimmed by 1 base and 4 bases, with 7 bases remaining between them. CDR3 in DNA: TGTGCCAGCAGCTTAGAAGAGGGCTATGGCTACACCTTC. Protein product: CASSLEEGYGYTF.

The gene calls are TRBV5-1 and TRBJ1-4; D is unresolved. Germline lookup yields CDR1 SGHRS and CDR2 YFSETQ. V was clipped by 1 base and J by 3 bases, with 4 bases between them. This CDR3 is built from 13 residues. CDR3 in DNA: TGCGCCAGCAGCTTGTCCTCTAATGAAAAACTGTTTTTT. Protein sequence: CASSLSSNEKLFF.

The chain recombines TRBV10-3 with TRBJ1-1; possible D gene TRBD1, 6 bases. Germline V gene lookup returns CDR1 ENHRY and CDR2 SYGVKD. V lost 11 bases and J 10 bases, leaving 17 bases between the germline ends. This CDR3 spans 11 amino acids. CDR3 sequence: CAVQGSGVAFF. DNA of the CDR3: TGTGCCGTACAGGGAAGTGGGGTAGCTTTCTTT.

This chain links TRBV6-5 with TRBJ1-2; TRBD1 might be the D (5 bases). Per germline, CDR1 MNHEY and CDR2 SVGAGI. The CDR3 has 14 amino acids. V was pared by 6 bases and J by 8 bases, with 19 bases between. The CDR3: CASRLGTAEGGYTF. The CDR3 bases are TGTGCCAGCAGACTCGGGACGGCGGAGGGGGGCTACACCTTC.

The CDR3: CASSPPGTSGYNEQFF. The CDR3 DNA follows: TGTGCCAGCAGCCCCCCGGGGACTAGCGGTTACAATGAGCAGTTCTTC. V gene TRBV7-9 combines with J gene TRBJ2-1, with 11 bases matching TRBD2. Per germline, CDR1 SEHNR and CDR2 FQNEAQ (reference sequence). V shed 5 bases, J shed 4 bases, and the junction held 7 bases outside the gene matches. The length of the CDR3 is 16 residues.

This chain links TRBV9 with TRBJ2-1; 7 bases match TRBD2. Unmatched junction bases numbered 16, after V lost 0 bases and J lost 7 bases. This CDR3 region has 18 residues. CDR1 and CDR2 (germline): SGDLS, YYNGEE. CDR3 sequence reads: CASSVGDVRLARFNEQFF. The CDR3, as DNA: TGTGCCAGCAGCGTAGGGGACGTTAGACTAGCCAGGTTTAATGAGCAGTTCTTC.

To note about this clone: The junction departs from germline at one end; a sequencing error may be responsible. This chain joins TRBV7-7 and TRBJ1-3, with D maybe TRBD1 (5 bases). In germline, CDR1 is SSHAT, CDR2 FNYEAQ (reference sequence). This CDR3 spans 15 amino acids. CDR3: CASSLNPGSGNTIYF. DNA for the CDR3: TGTGCTAGCAGCTTAAATCCAGGGTCTGGAAACACCATATATTTT.

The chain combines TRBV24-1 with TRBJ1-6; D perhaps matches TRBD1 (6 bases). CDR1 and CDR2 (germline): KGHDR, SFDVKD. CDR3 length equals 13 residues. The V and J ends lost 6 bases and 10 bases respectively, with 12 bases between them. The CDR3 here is CATSRGQGSPLHF. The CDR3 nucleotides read TGTGCCACCAGTAGGGGACAAGGGTCACCCCTCCACTTT.

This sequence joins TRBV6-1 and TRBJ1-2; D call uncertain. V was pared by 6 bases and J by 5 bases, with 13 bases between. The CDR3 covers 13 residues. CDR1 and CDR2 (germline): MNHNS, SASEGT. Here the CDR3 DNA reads TGTGCCAGCAGAAACCCCCCACAGTATGGCTACACCTTC. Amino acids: CASRNPPQYGYTF.

The CDR3 bases are TGTGCCAGCAGCTTGGCCGGCGGAGGCCCTTGGCATTTT. It translates to CASSLAGGGPWHF. The chain couples TRBV5-4 to TRBJ1-5; unclear D gene. The germline V gene has CDR1 SGHNT and CDR2 YYREEE (reference sequence). The length of the CDR3 is 13 residues. Deletions cut 0 bases from V and 15 bases from J, with 16 bases between. Drawing the rest from reference TRBV5-4 and TRBJ1-5, the complete variable domain is ETGVTQSPTHLIKTRGQQVTLRCSSQSGHNTVSWYQQALGQGPQFIFQYYREEENGRGNFPPRFSGLQFPNYSSELNVNALELDDSALYLCASSLAGGGPWHFGDGTRLSIL.

The CDR3 DNA reads as TGTGCCACCAGTGAAACAACAGGGCAACTGTTTTTT. Its protein is CATSETTGQLFF. The rearrangement links TRBV24-1 to TRBJ1-4; weak D call: TRBD1 (6 bases). The CDR3 loop spans 12 amino acids. The V gene's germline CDR1 is KGHDR and CDR2 SFDVKD. The V gene lost 4 bases and the J gene lost 12 bases, with 11 bases spanning the gap.

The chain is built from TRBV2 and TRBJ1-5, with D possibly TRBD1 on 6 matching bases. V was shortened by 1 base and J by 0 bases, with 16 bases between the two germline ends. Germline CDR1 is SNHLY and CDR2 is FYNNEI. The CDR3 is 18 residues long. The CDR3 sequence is CASSEVWGTTYSNQPQHF. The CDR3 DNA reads TGTGCCAGCAGTGAAGTCTGGGGGACAACCTATAGCAATCAGCCCCAGCATTTT.

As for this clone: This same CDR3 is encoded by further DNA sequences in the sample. The CDR3 region is CASSLGNTEAFF. For the CDR3, the DNA is TGTGCCAGCAGCCTAGGGAACACTGAAGCTTTCTTT. The chain employs TRBV3-1 (or the pseudogene TRBV3-2) and TRBJ1-1; unclear D gene. V dropped 4 bases and J dropped 1 base, with 4 bases sitting between them. The CDR3 loop spans 12 amino acids. The V gene's germline CDR1 is LGHDT and CDR2 YNNKEL (reference sequence).

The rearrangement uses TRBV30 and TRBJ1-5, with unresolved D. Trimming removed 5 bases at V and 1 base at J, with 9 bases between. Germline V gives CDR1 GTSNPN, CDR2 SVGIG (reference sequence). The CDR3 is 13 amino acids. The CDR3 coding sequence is TGTGCCTGGGATATGGGCAGCAATCAGCCCCAGCATTTT. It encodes CAWDMGSNQPQHF.

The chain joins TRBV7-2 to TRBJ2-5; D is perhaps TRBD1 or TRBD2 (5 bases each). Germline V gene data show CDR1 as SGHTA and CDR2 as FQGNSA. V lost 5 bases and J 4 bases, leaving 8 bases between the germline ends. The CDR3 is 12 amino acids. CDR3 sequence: CASSPGAETQYF. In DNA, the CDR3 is TGTGCCAGCAGCCCCGGGGCAGAGACCCAGTACTTC.

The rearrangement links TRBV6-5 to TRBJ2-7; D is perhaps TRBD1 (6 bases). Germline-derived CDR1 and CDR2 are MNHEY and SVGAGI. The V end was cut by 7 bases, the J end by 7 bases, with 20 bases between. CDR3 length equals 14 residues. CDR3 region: CASTDGGFRGEQYF. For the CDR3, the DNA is TGTGCCAGCACCGATGGCGGTTTTAGGGGGGAGCAGTACTTC.

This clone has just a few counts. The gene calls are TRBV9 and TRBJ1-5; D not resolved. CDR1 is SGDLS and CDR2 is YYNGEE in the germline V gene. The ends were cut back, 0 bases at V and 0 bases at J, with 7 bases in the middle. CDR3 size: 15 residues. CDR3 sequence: CASSVDWGSNQPQHF. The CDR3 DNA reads TGTGCCAGCAGCGTAGATTGGGGTAGCAATCAGCCCCAGCATTTT.

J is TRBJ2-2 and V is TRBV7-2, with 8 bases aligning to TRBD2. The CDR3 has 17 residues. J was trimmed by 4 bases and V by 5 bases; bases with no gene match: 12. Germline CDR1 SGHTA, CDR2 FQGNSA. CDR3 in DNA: TGTGCCAGCAGCCCCCGCCGAGCGGGAGCGGGCACCGGGGAGCTGTTTTTT. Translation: CASSPRRAGAGTGELFF.